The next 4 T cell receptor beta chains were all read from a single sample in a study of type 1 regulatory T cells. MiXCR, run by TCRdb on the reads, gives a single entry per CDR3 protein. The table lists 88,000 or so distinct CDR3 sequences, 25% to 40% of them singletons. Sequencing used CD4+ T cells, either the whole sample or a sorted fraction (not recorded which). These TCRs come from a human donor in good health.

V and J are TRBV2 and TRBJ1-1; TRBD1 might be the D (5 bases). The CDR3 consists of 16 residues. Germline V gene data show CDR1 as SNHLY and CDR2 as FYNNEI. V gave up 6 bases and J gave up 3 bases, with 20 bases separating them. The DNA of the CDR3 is TGTGCCAGCAGAATGCCCATGACAGAGAGTGACACTGAAGCTTTCTTT. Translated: CASRMPMTESDTEAFF.

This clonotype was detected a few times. The CDR3: CASSSRTPDGTQYF. As DNA, the CDR3 is TGTGCCAGCAGCTCTCGGACCCCCGACGGGACCCAGTACTTC. The chain is built from TRBV7-2 and TRBJ2-5; D unresolved. Germline-derived CDR1 and CDR2 are SGHTA and FQGNSA. Trimming cost V 4 bases and J 7 bases, with 16 bases left between them. The CDR3 is 14 amino acids.

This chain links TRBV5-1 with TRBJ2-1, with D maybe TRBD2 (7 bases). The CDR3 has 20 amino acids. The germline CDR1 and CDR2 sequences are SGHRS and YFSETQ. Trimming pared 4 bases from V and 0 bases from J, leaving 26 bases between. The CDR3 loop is CASSAEGDSGGPSSYNEQFF. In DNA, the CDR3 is TGCGCCAGCAGCGCCGAGGGGGATTCGGGGGGCCCAAGCTCCTACAATGAGCAGTTCTTC.

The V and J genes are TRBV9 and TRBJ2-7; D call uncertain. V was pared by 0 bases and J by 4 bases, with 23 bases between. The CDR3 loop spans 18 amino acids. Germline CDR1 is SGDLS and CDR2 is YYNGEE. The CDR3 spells CASSVGLSYPPLTYEQYF. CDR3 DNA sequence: TGTGCCAGCAGCGTAGGGTTGTCGTACCCACCCCTGACATACGAGCAGTACTTC.